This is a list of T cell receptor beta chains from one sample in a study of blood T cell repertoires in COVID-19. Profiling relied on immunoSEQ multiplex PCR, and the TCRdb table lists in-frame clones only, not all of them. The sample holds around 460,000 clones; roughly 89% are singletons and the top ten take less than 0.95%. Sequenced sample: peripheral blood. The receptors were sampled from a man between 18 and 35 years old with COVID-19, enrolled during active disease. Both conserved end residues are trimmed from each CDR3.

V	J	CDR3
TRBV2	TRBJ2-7	ASRGAYEQY
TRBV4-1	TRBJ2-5	ASSQAAVGMTQY
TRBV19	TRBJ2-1	ASSIVAGGNEQF
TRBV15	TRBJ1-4	ATSRDLWTTATNEKLF
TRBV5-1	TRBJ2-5	ASSLTSVQETQY
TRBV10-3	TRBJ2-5	AISEGSGVYHETQY
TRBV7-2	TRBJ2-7	ASSLVLTTGQINEQY
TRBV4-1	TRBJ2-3	ASSQDGPDPWGAQY
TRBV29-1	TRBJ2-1	SVAYRGVYNEQF
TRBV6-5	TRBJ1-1	ASSYSNRAGGAAF
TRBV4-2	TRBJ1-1	ASSQEGVNTEAF
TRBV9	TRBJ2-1	ASSPRSGEFFYNEQF
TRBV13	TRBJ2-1	ASSSQGTSGSNEQF
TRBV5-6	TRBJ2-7	ASSGNRVGEQY
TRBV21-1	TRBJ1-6	ASSKDRGQGNSYNSPLH
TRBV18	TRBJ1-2	ASSPPTAPWGYT
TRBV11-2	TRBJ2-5	ASSTDREETQY
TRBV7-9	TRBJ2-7	ASSSNRESFYEQY
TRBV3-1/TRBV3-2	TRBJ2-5	ASSQARTSPGGSETQY
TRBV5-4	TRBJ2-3	ASSPGGTSGRIADTQY
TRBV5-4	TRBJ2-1	ASSSISGGAPNEQF
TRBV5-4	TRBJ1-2	ASSGSADRGDSYGYT
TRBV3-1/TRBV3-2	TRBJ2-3	ASSRGTAGATQY
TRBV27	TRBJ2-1	ASSLGGWQF
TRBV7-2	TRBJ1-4	ASSYRQGTTNEKLF
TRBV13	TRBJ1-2	ASSLGRTGFYGYT
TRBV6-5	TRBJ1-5	ASVTSGGNQPQH
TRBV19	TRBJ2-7	ASSIEERSYEQY
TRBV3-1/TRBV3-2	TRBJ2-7	ASSQALRGEQY
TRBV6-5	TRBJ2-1	ASSTSGSSYNEQF
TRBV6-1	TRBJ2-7	ASSERQVGYEQY
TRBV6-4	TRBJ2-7	ATGTGYEQY
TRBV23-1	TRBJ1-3	ASLPTGKNSGNTIY
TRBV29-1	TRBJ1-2	SVEVGDYGYT
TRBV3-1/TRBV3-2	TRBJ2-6	ASSQGQISLRANVLT
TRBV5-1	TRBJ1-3	ASSFTSPRGAGNTIY
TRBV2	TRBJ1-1	ASRLRRGQTEAF
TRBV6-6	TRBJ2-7	ASSYSGTGPYEQY
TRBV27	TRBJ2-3	ASSQTSGESNTQY
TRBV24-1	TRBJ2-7	APRPSGTLYEQY
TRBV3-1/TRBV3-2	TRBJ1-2	ASSQQGTSYGYT
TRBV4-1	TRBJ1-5	ASKTSPGHQNQPQH
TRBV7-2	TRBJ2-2	ASSARGRLAGGDTGELF
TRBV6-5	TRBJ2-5	ASSSQGSPQETQY
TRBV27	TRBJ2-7	ASSSPGQGDFEQY
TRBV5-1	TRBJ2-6	ASSPPDSGANVLT
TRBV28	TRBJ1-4	ASISRLGKLF
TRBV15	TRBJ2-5	ATSRDRAEETQY
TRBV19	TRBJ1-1	ASSAQVISNTEAF